The 10 T cell receptor beta chains below all came from one sample that was sequenced in a study of cytomegalovirus exposure and HLA in healthy donors. The primer mix had 60 Vbeta and 13 Jbeta primers. Clones were sequenced by immunoSEQ multiplex PCR, and TCRdb holds only the in-frame ones, with some missing. Of 180,000 or so clones listed, over 60% were seen once; the top ten hold over 13%. The sample consisted of PBMCs. The receptors originated from a middle-aged man in good health and CMV-seropositive.

The V gene is TRBV7-2, the J gene TRBJ1-5, with no clear D. This CDR3 spans 15 amino acids. Germline values: CDR1 SGHTA, CDR2 FQGNSA. Trimming left V 5 bases short and J 4 bases short, with 15 bases between. This chain's CDR3 is CASSPEAAPNQPQHF. In DNA form, the CDR3 reads TGTGCCAGCAGCCCCGAGGCAGCCCCGAATCAGCCCCAGCATTTT.

V gene TRBV5-4 combines with J gene TRBJ2-3; 14 bases align to TRBD2. The length of the CDR3 is 18 residues. With 10 bases clipped from V and 0 bases from J, the junction kept 13 bases outside the gene matches. Germline CDR1 and CDR2: SGHNT and YYREEE (reference sequence). CDR3 nucleotide sequence: TGTGCCCACCAGACTAGCGGGGGGGGATCGTTTAGCACAGATACGCAGTATTTT. Protein sequence: CAHQTSGGGSFSTDTQYF.

V usage is TRBV11-2 and J usage is TRBJ1-2; 7 nucleotides agree with TRBD1. Germline lookup yields CDR1 SGHAT and CDR2 FQNNGV. V dropped 4 bases and J dropped 8; count of bases not matched to a gene: 7. The CDR3 is 13 residues long. The CDR3: CASSSNRGGGYTF. CDR3 sequence (DNA): TGTGCCAGCAGCTCCAACAGGGGAGGCGGCTACACCTTC.

The V call is TRBV7-2, the J call TRBJ1-2, with D perhaps TRBD1 (5 bases). The CDR3 is made up of 15 amino acids. Per germline, CDR1 SGHTA and CDR2 FQGNSA. Trimming removed 1 base at V and 7 bases at J, with 16 bases between. Written as DNA, the CDR3 is TGTGCCAGCAGCTTAGATCAGGGAATTTTATTTGGCTACACCTTC. It yields the protein CASSLDQGILFGYTF. Complete variable domain (other parts from reference TRBV7-2 and TRBJ1-2): GAGVSQSPSNKVTEKGKDVELRCDPISGHTALYWYRQSLGQGLEFLIYFQGNSAPDKSGLPSDRFSAERTGGSVSTLTIQRTQQEDSAVYLCASSLDQGILFGYTFGSGTRLTVV.

This sequence joins TRBV7-9 and TRBJ1-1; 7 bases fit TRBD1. V gave up 6 bases and J gave up 1 base; unmatched junction bases: 8. CDR1 is SEHNR, CDR2 FQNEAQ, per germline (reference sequence). The CDR3 runs to 15 residues. In DNA form, the CDR3 reads TGTGCCAGCAGACTCCGGACAGGTTCGAACACTGAAGCTTTCTTT. Its protein product is CASRLRTGSNTEAFF.

The chain employs TRBV6-1 and TRBJ1-3; 7 bases line up with TRBD1. Trimming at V came to 2 bases and at J to 0 bases, leaving 19 bases not matched to a gene. Germline-derived CDR1 and CDR2 are MNHNS and SASEGT. The CDR3 length is 21 residues. CDR3 sequence reads: CASSELLIRQGVRISGNTIYF. CDR3 sequence (DNA): TGTGCCAGCAGTGAACTTCTTATCAGGCAGGGGGTGCGGATCTCTGGAAACACCATATATTTT.

J is TRBJ1-2 and V is TRBV20-1; no clear D gene. Germline lookup yields CDR1 DFQATT and CDR2 SNEGSKA (reference sequence). CDR3 length: 10 amino acids. The germline V and J ends were trimmed by 6 bases and 3 bases, with 5 bases remaining between them. The CDR3 spells CSATDYGYTF. The CDR3 region has the DNA TGCAGTGCAACAGACTATGGCTACACCTTC.

V gene TRBV5-8 combines with J gene TRBJ1-1; D is undetermined. The CDR3 extends over 14 amino acids. With 6 bases removed from V and 1 base from J, the gap between germline ends came to 13 bases. Germline V gene sequence: CDR1 SGHTS, CDR2 YDEGEE. The CDR3 spells CASTPWGANTEAFF. Written as DNA, the CDR3 is TGTGCCAGCACCCCGTGGGGAGCGAACACTGAAGCTTTCTTT.

CDR3 loop: CASSLLGAGENYGYTF. The CDR3 nucleotides read TGTGCCAGCAGCTTGTTGGGAGCAGGGGAGAACTATGGCTACACCTTC. V gene TRBV5-6 combines with J gene TRBJ1-2, with D possibly matching TRBD1 (6 bases). Germline lookup yields CDR1 SGHDT and CDR2 YYEEEE. V was cut by 1 base and J by 2 bases, with 15 bases left in between. The CDR3 loop spans 16 amino acids.

The sample holds one count of this clone. The chain joins TRBV18 to TRBJ2-7; perhaps TRBD2 as D (6 bases). The CDR3 sequence is 13 residues long. V shed 4 bases and J shed 4 bases, with 11 bases lying between them. The germline CDR1 and CDR2 sequences are KGHSH and LQKENI. This chain's CDR3 is CASSRGTPYEQYV. The DNA for the CDR3 is TGTGCCAGCTCACGCGGGACCCCTTACGAGCAGTACGTC.